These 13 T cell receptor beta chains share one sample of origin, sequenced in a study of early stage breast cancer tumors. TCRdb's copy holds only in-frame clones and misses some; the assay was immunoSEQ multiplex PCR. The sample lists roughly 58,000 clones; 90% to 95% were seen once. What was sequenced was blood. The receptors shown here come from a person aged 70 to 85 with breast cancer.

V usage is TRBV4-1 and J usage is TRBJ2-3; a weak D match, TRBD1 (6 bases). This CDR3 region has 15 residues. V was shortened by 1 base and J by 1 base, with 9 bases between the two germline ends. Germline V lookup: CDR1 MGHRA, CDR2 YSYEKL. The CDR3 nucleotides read TGCGCCAGCAGCCAAGTAAGACAGGGCACAGATACGCAGTATTTT. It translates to CASSQVRQGTDTQYF.

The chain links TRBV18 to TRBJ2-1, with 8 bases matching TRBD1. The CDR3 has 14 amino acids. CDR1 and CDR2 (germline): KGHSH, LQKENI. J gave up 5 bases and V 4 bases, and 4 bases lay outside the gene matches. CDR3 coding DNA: TGTGCCAGCTCACTATCGACAGGGGACAATGAGCAGTTCTTC. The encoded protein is CASSLSTGDNEQFF.

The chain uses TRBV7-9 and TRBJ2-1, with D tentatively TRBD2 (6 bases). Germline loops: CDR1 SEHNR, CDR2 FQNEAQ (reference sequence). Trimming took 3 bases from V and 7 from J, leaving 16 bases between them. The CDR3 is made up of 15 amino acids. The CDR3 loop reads CASSFPGLESNEQFF. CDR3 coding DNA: TGTGCCAGCAGCTTCCCGGGACTCGAAAGTAATGAGCAGTTCTTC.

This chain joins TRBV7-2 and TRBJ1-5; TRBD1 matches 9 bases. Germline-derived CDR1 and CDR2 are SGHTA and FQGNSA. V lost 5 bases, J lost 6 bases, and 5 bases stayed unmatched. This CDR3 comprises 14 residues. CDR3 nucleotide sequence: TGTGCCAGCAGCCGACAGGGGGTATCTCAGCCCCAGCATTTT. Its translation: CASSRQGVSQPQHF.

CDR3 loop: CASRDLGGPTYNEQFF. The CDR3 DNA sequence: TGTGCCAGCCGCGATCTCGGGGGACCTACCTACAATGAGCAGTTCTTC. The rearrangement uses TRBV7-9 and TRBJ2-1, with D tentatively TRBD2 (6 bases). The V gene's germline CDR1 is SEHNR and CDR2 FQNEAQ (reference sequence). This CDR3 contains 16 residues. The V gene lost 8 bases and the J gene lost 2 bases, with 19 bases spanning the gap.

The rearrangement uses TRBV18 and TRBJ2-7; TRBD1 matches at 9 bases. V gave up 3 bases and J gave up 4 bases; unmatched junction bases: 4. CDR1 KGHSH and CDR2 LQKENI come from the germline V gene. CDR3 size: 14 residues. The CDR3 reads CASSPTGGWYEQYF. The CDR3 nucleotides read TGTGCCAGCTCACCGACAGGGGGTTGGTACGAGCAGTACTTC. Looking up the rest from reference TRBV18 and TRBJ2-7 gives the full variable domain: NAGVMQNPRHLVRRRGQEARLRCSPMKGHSHVYWYRQLPEEGLKFMVYLQKENIIDESGMPKERFSAEFPKEGPSILRIQQVVRGDSAAYFCASSPTGGWYEQYFGPGTRLTVT.

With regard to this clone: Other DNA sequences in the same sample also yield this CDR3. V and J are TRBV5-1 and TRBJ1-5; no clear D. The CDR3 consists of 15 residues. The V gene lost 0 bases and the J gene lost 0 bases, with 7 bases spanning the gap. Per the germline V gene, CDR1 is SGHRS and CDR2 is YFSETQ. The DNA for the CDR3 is TGCGCCAGCAGCTTGGATCGGGGTAGCAATCAGCCCCAGCATTTT. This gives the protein CASSLDRGSNQPQHF.

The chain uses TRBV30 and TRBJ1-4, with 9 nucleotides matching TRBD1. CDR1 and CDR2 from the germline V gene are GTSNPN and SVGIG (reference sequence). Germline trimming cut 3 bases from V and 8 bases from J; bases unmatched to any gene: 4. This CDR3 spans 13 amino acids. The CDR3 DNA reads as TGTGCCTGGAGCGGGACAGGGTGGGAAAAACTGTTTTTT. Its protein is CAWSGTGWEKLFF. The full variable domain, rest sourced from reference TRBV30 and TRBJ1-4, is SQTIHQWPATLVQPVGSPLSLECTVEGTSNPNLYWYRQAAGRGLQLLFYSVGIGQISSEVPQNLSASRPQDRQFILSSKKLLLSDSGFYLCAWSGTGWEKLFFGSGTQLSVL.

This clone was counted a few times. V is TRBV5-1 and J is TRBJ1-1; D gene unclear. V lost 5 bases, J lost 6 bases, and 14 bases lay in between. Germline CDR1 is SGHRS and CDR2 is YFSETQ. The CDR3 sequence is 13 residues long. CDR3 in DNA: TGCGCCAGCAGGAGGGCCGAGGGCTCTGAAGCTTTCTTT. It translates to CASRRAEGSEAFF.

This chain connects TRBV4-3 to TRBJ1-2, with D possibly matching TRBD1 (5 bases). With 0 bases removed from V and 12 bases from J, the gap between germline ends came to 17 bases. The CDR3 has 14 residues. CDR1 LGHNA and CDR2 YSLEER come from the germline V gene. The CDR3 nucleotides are TGCGCCAGCAGCCAAGACCCAGGGAGGCCGGGGAACACCTTC. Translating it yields CASSQDPGRPGNTF.

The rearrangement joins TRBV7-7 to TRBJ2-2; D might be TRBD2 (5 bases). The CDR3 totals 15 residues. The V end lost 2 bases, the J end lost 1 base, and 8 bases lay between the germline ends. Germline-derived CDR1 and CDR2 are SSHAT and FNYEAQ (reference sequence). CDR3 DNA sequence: TGTGCCAGCAGCTTACTAGGAGGGAACACCGGGGAGCTGTTTTTT. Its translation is CASSLLGGNTGELFF.

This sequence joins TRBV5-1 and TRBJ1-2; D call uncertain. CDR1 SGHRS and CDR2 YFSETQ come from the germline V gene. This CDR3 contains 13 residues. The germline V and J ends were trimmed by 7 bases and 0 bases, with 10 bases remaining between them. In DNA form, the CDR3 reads TGCGCCAGCCGAATAGGAGCTAACTATGGCTACACCTTC. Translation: CASRIGANYGYTF.

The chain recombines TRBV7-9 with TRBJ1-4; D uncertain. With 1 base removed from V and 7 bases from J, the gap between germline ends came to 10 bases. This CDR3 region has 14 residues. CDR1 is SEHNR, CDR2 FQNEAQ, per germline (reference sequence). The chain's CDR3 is CASSLVEEGEKLFF. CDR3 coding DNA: TGTGCCAGCAGCTTAGTGGAGGAGGGTGAAAAACTGTTTTTT.